The 23 T cell receptor beta chains below all came from one sample that was sequenced in a study of cytomegalovirus exposure and HLA in healthy donors. 60 Vbeta and 13 Jbeta primers were used in PCR. TCRdb's table, derived via immunoSEQ multiplex PCR, lists solely in-frame clones and lacks some. The sample totals about 160,000 clones; its top ten clones hold 1.3%. Sequencing input: PBMCs. The receptor source for this set is a woman aged 55-75 years in good health and CMV-seronegative.

The chain employs TRBV5-1 and TRBJ1-1, with D possibly being TRBD1 (6 bases). V was cut by 4 bases and J by 1 base, with 11 bases left in between. The CDR3 length is 14 residues. Germline values: CDR1 SGHRS, CDR2 YFSETQ. The CDR3 bases are TGCGCCAGCAGCCTCAGGGGCCCGAACACTGAAGCTTTCTTT. Protein product: CASSLRGPNTEAFF.

The rearrangement joins TRBV4-2 to TRBJ2-6, with a weak D call TRBD1 (6 bases). Germline-derived CDR1 and CDR2 are LGHNA and YNFKEQ. CDR3 size: 18 residues. Trimming shortened V by 4 bases and J by 0 bases, and 16 bases separated the two germline ends. The CDR3 nucleotides are TGTGCCAGCAGCCGGGGGACGAGGGGGAACTCTGGGGCCAACGTCCTGACTTTC. Encoded protein: CASSRGTRGNSGANVLTF.

In DNA form, the CDR3 reads TGTGCCAGCAGTTACTTGGGTAGGCGGGGCTACACCTTC. Translating gives CASSYLGRRGYTF. The rearrangement uses TRBV6-5 and TRBJ1-2; D gene uncertain. This CDR3 spans 13 amino acids. The germline CDR1 and CDR2 sequences are MNHEY and SVGAGI. V lost 1 base and J 8 bases, leaving 11 bases between the germline ends.

The chain has TRBV19 and TRBJ2-5; 10 bases fit TRBD1. CDR1 and CDR2 (germline): LNHDA, SQIVND (reference sequence). The V and J ends lost 8 bases and 0 bases, in that order; junction bases with no gene match: 6. The CDR3 is made up of 15 amino acids. The CDR3, as DNA: TGTGCCAGTTCCCCGGGACAGGGGTACCAAGAGACCCAGTACTTC. Translated, it gives CASSPGQGYQETQYF.

The CDR3 sequence is CASSGPALGGESLYEQYF. Here the CDR3 DNA reads TGTGCCAGCAGTGGCCCCGCCTTGGGGGGGGAGTCGCTCTACGAGCAGTACTTC. V usage is TRBV2 and J usage is TRBJ2-7; 7 bases agree with TRBD2. CDR3 length equals 18 residues. Germline CDR1 SNHLY, CDR2 FYNNEI. Trimming took 4 bases from V and 3 from J; bases not matched to a gene: 18.

The chain is built from TRBV21-1 and TRBJ2-7; whether TRBD2, the table's D call, matches the DNA was not checked. TRBV21-1 is recorded as a pseudogene. This CDR3 is built from 21 residues. The CDR3 bases are TGTGCCAGCAGCAAAAAAAGAAGGGCACCCGGATCCGGGCGGGAGTCCTACGAGCAGTACTTC. Protein: CASSKKRRAPGSGRESYEQYF.

The chain carries TRBV7-2 and TRBJ1-2; 8 bases are a match to TRBD1. The length of the CDR3 is 17 residues. V lost 5 bases to trimming and J lost 4 bases; unmatched junction nucleotides: 15. The germline V gene has CDR1 SGHTA and CDR2 FQGNSA. This CDR3 reads CASSPSITGGLTYGYTF. DNA for the CDR3: TGTGCCAGCAGCCCGTCCATAACAGGGGGGCTCACCTATGGCTACACCTTC.

The rearrangement joins TRBV7-9 to TRBJ2-1; 9 nucleotides line up with TRBD2. Trimming cost V 2 bases and J 3 bases; bases outside gene matches: 2. Germline V gene data show CDR1 as SEHNR and CDR2 as FQNEAQ (reference sequence). This CDR3 has 15 amino acids. The CDR3 DNA reads TGTGCCAGCAGCTTACGACTAGCGGACTACAATGAGCAGTTCTTC. Translated: CASSLRLADYNEQFF.

This chain joins TRBV2 and TRBJ2-7, with D tentatively TRBD1 (7 bases). Germline loops: CDR1 SNHLY, CDR2 FYNNEI. CDR3 length equals 15 residues. The V end was cut by 4 bases, the J end by 1 base, with 14 bases between. As DNA, the CDR3 is TGTGCCAGCAGTGTGGAGGGGGCCTTTTCCTACGAGCAGTACTTC. It is translated as CASSVEGAFSYEQYF.

This chain links TRBV9 with TRBJ2-1; 11 nucleotides align to TRBD2. The CDR3 is 15 amino acids. Per the germline V gene, CDR1 is SGDLS and CDR2 is YYNGEE. J lost 6 bases, V lost 2 bases, and 4 bases had no gene match. CDR3 residues: CASSVTSGGSNEQFF. DNA of the CDR3: TGTGCCAGCAGCGTCACTAGCGGGGGAAGCAATGAGCAGTTCTTC.

The genes are TRBV19 and TRBJ2-2; 9 positions match TRBD1. The junction had 9 bases not matched to a gene; V was cut back by 2 bases and J by 8 bases. CDR3 length: 16 residues. In germline, CDR1 is LNHDA, CDR2 SQIVND (reference sequence). The CDR3 DNA follows: TGTGCCAGTAGTATATCCGGGACAGGGCGGTCGGGGGAGCTGTTTTTT. This sequence encodes CASSISGTGRSGELFF.

V is TRBV27 and J is TRBJ2-3, with no clear D. This CDR3 region has 12 residues. Trimming shortened V by 3 bases and J by 4 bases, and 5 bases separated the two germline ends. Per germline, CDR1 MNHEY and CDR2 SMNVEV (reference sequence). The CDR3 DNA reads as TGTGCCAGCAGTTTTTCTGCAGATACGCAGTATTTT. Its protein is CASSFSADTQYF.

This chain links TRBV19 with TRBJ1-1; TRBD1 matches at 7 bases. V lost 7 bases and J lost 4; bases outside the gene matches: 3. Germline loops: CDR1 LNHDA, CDR2 SQIVND (reference sequence). The CDR3 has 12 residues. CDR3 DNA sequence: TGTGCCAGTAACAGGGGCCGCACTGAAGCTTTCTTT. This sequence encodes CASNRGRTEAFF.

The chain has TRBV5-1 and TRBJ2-5; 8 nucleotides agree with TRBD2. There are 16 residues in the CDR3. V lost 0 bases to trimming and J lost 2 bases; unmatched junction nucleotides: 6. CDR1 is SGHRS, CDR2 YFSETQ, per germline. CDR3 bases: TGCGCCAGCAGCTTGGTCTTGGCGGGGGGTCAAGAGACCCAGTACTTC. Translation: CASSLVLAGGQETQYF.

This chain connects TRBV11-3 to TRBJ2-1, with 7 bases matching TRBD1. Germline CDR1 reads SGHNT; CDR2 reads YENEEA. The V gene end was trimmed by 5 bases and the J gene end by 7 bases; junction bases not matched to a gene: 11. The CDR3 runs to 15 residues. CDR3 nucleotides: TGTGCCAGCAGCCCCGGGACAGTAGTGGGTAATGAGCAGTTCTTC. Protein sequence: CASSPGTVVGNEQFF.

The chain carries TRBV19 and TRBJ1-5; perhaps TRBD1 as D (6 bases). V lost 7 bases and J lost 7, with 20 bases in between. This CDR3 contains 15 residues. Germline CDR1 LNHDA, CDR2 SQIVND (reference sequence). The CDR3, as DNA: TGTGCCAGTACCCCGAGGGATGGTCAGGGGCAGCCCCAGCATTTT. Translation: CASTPRDGQGQPQHF. The full variable domain, rest sourced from reference TRBV19 and TRBJ1-5, is DGGITQSPKYLFRKEGQNVTLSCEQNLNHDAMYWYRQDPGQGLRLIYYSQIVNDFQKGDIAEGYSVSREKKESFPLTVTSAQKNPTAFYLCASTPRDGQGQPQHFGDGTRLSIL.

This chain connects TRBV29-1 to TRBJ2-5; 9 bases are a match to TRBD2. The CDR3 length is 16 residues. V lost 6 bases and J lost 1; bases outside the gene matches: 12. Looked up from germline, CDR1 is SQVTM and CDR2 is ANQGSEA. CDR3 sequence: CSVGLAGTGPQETQYF. DNA of the CDR3: TGCAGCGTCGGGCTAGCGGGAACCGGCCCCCAAGAGACCCAGTACTTC.

The chain employs TRBV7-2 and TRBJ2-6, with a tentative D call TRBD1 (7 bases). This CDR3 has 16 residues. Germline-derived CDR1 and CDR2 are SGHTA and FQGNSA. V gave up 4 bases and J gave up 4 bases, with 14 bases separating them. CDR3 in DNA: TGTGCCAGCAGCTCACAGGGGACTCACGGGGCCAACGTCCTGACTTTC. Amino acid sequence: CASSSQGTHGANVLTF.

This chain uses TRBV21-1 with TRBJ1-2; the DNA was not compared with TRBD1, the D call given in the table. TRBV21-1 is a listed pseudogene. The length of the CDR3 is 17 residues. CDR3 loop: CASSKRSRQGSPCGYTF. In DNA, the CDR3 is TGTGCCAGCAGCAAAAGGTCGCGACAGGGGTCCCCCTGTGGCTACACCTTC.

The rearrangement links TRBV6-4 to TRBJ2-1; 12 bases match TRBD2. Germline CDR1 is MRHNA and CDR2 is SNTAGT. CDR3 size: 16 residues. V lost 5 bases and J lost 1; bases outside the gene matches: 3. Here the CDR3 reads CASSLLAGGSYNEQFF. The CDR3 coding sequence is TGTGCCAGCAGTCTTCTAGCGGGGGGGTCCTACAATGAGCAGTTCTTC.

The DNA for the CDR3 is TGTGCCAGCAGCTTAGTCGGGACAGGGTCTGAGGAGACCCAGTACTTC. It specifies CASSLVGTGSEETQYF. The rearrangement links TRBV7-2 to TRBJ2-5; 9 positions match TRBD1. The CDR3 consists of 16 residues. CDR1 is SGHTA and CDR2 is FQGNSA in the germline V gene. J gave up 5 bases and V 1 base, and 8 bases lay outside the gene matches.

The J gene is TRBJ2-1, the V gene TRBV6-6; 7 bases line up with TRBD2. Germline V gene lookup returns CDR1 MNHNY and CDR2 SVGAGI (reference sequence). Trimming cost V 8 bases and J 0 bases; bases outside gene matches: 4. The CDR3 totals 14 residues. The CDR3: CASRSGNSYNEQFF. The CDR3 DNA reads as TGTGCCAGCCGGAGCGGGAACTCCTACAATGAGCAGTTCTTC.

The J gene is TRBJ2-2, the V gene TRBV11-2; 7 bases are shared with TRBD1. This CDR3 has 17 amino acids. V gave up 2 bases and J gave up 3 bases; unmatched junction bases: 9. Germline values: CDR1 SGHAT, CDR2 FQNNGV. DNA for the CDR3: TGTGCCAGCAGCTTACCTCGACAGGGAAGTTACACCGGGGAGCTGTTTTTT. The encoded protein is CASSLPRQGSYTGELFF.